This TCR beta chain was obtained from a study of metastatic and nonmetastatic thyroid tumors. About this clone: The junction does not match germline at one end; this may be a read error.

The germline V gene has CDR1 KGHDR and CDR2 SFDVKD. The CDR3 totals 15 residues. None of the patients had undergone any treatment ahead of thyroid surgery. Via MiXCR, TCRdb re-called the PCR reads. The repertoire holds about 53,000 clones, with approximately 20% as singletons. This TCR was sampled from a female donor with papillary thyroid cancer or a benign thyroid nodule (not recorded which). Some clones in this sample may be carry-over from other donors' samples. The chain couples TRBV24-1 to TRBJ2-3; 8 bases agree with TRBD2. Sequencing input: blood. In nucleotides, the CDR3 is TGTGCAACCAGTGATTCCTGGACTAGCACAGATACGCAGTTTTTT. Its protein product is CATSDSWTSTDTQFF.